The 8 T cell receptor beta chains below were found in one sample sequenced in a study of regulatory T cells in long-lasting Graves disease. Investigators prepared the TCR beta libraries by applying iRepertoire HTBI primers and Arm-PCR of CDR3 regions. TCRdb itself ran the multiplex PCR reads through MiXCR, one entry per CDR3 protein. The sample shows 400,000 to 450,000 distinct CDR3 sequences, about 16% of them seen only once. Time point described: newly diagnosed GD, antithyroid drugs for less than 3 months. PBMC RNA was the source of the TCR library. These data were also filed under a second study, of T cells in Graves' hyperthyroidism and ophthalmopathy.

Here the sequenced sample was peripheral blood mononuclear cells (PBMCs), taken at new diagnosis, from a patient treated with antithyroid drugs. The receptors come from a woman between 25 and 40 years old with Graves disease.

This clonotype was counted many times. The gene calls are TRBV20-1 and TRBJ2-3; the D is unclear. This CDR3 has 15 amino acids. Germline loops: CDR1 DFQATT, CDR2 SNEGSKA (reference sequence). Deletions cut 0 bases from V and 2 bases from J, with 12 bases between. This CDR3 is CSARDRRLNTDTQYF. The CDR3, as DNA: TGCAGTGCTAGAGATCGAAGGCTCAACACAGATACGCAGTATTTT.

This clonotype was seen at least ten times. The chain employs TRBV12-3 or TRBV12-4 and TRBJ2-7; unclear D gene. CDR3 length equals 14 residues. Trimming took off 3 bases at V and 4 bases at J, with 13 bases between the two ends. This CDR3 reads CASSFENSRYEQYF. The CDR3 nucleotides read TGTGCCAGCAGTTTTGAAAACAGCAGATACGAGCAGTACTTC.

This rearrangement joins TRBV19 to TRBJ1-5; no clear D gene. V lost 4 bases and J lost 4, with 11 bases in between. There are 14 residues in the CDR3. Germline loops: CDR1 LNHDA, CDR2 SQIVND (reference sequence). The CDR3, as DNA: TGTGCCAGTAGTACAGACCTAATGAATCAGCCCCAGCATTTT. Translated, it gives CASSTDLMNQPQHF. Drawing the rest from reference TRBV19 and TRBJ1-5, the complete variable domain is DGGITQSPKYLFRKEGQNVTLSCEQNLNHDAMYWYRQDPGQGLRLIYYSQIVNDFQKGDIAEGYSVSREKKESFPLTVTSAQKNPTAFYLCASSTDLMNQPQHFGDGTRLSIL.

This clonotype was seen ten or more times. The gene calls are TRBV15 and TRBJ1-2; D remains unclear. V was cut by 0 bases and J by 2 bases, with 13 bases left in between. Germline V gene data show CDR1 as LNHNV and CDR2 as YYDKDF (reference sequence). The CDR3 length is 16 residues. CDR3 bases: TGTGCCACCAGCAGAGATAACCTTGGGTCCAACTATGGCTACACCTTC. It specifies CATSRDNLGSNYGYTF.

The V call is TRBV14, the J call TRBJ2-7; no clear D gene. The CDR3 sequence is 12 residues long. The germline V and J ends were trimmed by 1 base and 8 bases, with 9 bases remaining between them. In germline, CDR1 is SGHDN, CDR2 FVKESK. The DNA for the CDR3 is TGTGCCAGCAGCCAAGTCGGGCGCCAGCAGTACTTC. Translation gives CASSQVGRQQYF.

The V and J genes are TRBV28 and TRBJ2-7; D remains unclear. This CDR3 region has 12 residues. Trimming took 3 bases from V and 4 from J, leaving 7 bases between them. CDR1 is MDHEN and CDR2 is SYDVKM in the germline V gene. CDR3 DNA sequence: TGTGCCAGCAGTTTGTTGATTTACGAGCAGTACTTC. This sequence encodes CASSLLIYEQYF. Complete variable domain (other parts from reference TRBV28 and TRBJ2-7): DVKVTQSSRYLVKRTGEKVFLECVQDMDHENMFWYRQDPGLGLRLIYFSYDVKMKEKGDIPEGYSVSREKKERFSLILESASTNQTSMYLCASSLLIYEQYFGPGTRLTVT.

This chain connects TRBV5-6 to TRBJ2-2, with D possibly being TRBD2 (6 bases). The CDR3 spans 16 residues. Trimming pared 4 bases from V and 6 bases from J, leaving 19 bases between. Looked up from germline, CDR1 is SGHDT and CDR2 is YYEEEE. CDR3 region: CASSPLLAIKAGELFF. CDR3 coding DNA: TGTGCCAGCAGCCCCCTTCTAGCGATTAAGGCCGGGGAGCTGTTTTTT.

This clonotype occurred many times. V usage is TRBV6-2 or TRBV6-3 and J usage is TRBJ1-2; the D gene is possibly TRBD1 (6 bases). Trimming left V 4 bases short and J 6 bases short, with 18 bases between. Germline V CDR1 and CDR2: MNHEY, SVGEGT. The CDR3 is made up of 15 amino acids. CDR3 sequence reads: CASSSYTRQADGYTF. CDR3 sequence (DNA): TGTGCCAGCAGTTCATATACCAGACAGGCGGATGGCTACACCTTC.